These T cell receptor beta chains were read from a single sample in a study of blood T cell repertoires in COVID-19. The method was immunoSEQ multiplex PCR; TCRdb's version includes in-frame clones alone and lacks a portion of them. The data contain around 86,000 clones, more than 70% of them singletons. What was sequenced was peripheral blood. These receptors came from a human donor with acute or convalescent COVID-19. The donor label of this sample is uncertain. Both conserved end residues are part of each CDR3. The order of the fields is J gene, D gene, V gene, CDR3 protein, CDR3 DNA. A D gene is named only where the DNA matches it firmly.

TRBJ1-6 | - | TRBV9 | CASSVARAESPLHF | TGTGCCAGCAGCGTAGCCAGGGCGGAATCACCCCTCCACTTT
TRBJ1-2 | - | TRBV6-2/TRBV6-3 | CASSERLSYGYTF | TGTGCCAGCAGTGAGCGACTGAGCTATGGCTACACCTTC
TRBJ1-4 | - | TRBV4-3 | CASSLSGGQNEKLFF | TGCGCCAGCAGCCTATCGGGGGGGCAAAATGAAAAACTGTTTTTT
TRBJ2-7 | TRBD1 | TRBV5-1 | CASRFLPTDRAYEQYF | TGCGCCAGCAGGTTTCTACCAACAGACAGGGCCTACGAGCAGTACTTC
TRBJ2-1 | - | TRBV28 | CATRQSYNEQFF | TGTGCCACCAGACAGTCCTACAATGAGCAGTTCTTC
TRBJ1-5 | - | TRBV30 | CAWSLGHSNSNQPQHF | TGTGCCTGGAGTTTGGGACACTCCAATAGCAATCAGCCCCAGCATTTT
TRBJ2-5 | TRBD2 | TRBV7-2 | CASSLGLAGVQETQYF | TGTGCCAGCAGCTTAGGACTAGCGGGGGTACAAGAGACCCAGTACTTC
TRBJ1-2 | - | TRBV7-9 | CASSPYRIVAPEGYTF | TGTGCCAGCAGCCCCTACAGGATCGTCGCGCCGGAAGGCTACACCTTC
TRBJ2-5 | - | TRBV7-2 | CASSLAFSGSQETQYF | TGTGCCAGCAGCTTAGCCTTCTCGGGGTCCCAAGAGACCCAGTACTTC
TRBJ2-7 | TRBD1 | TRBV5-5 | CASSLGQGEAEQYF | TGTGCCAGCAGCTTGGGACAGGGGGAAGCCGAGCAGTACTTC
TRBJ2-5 | TRBD1 | TRBV5-1 | CASSSGTVQETQYF | TGCGCCAGCAGCTCTGGGACAGTCCAAGAGACCCAGTACTTC
TRBJ1-2 | TRBD1 | TRBV7-9 | CASSSTRQGSFYGYTF | TGTGCCAGCAGCTCAACCCGACAGGGATCCTTCTATGGCTACACCTTC
TRBJ2-1 | - | TRBV5-1 | CASSLWAGHNEQFF | TGCGCCAGCAGCTTGTGGGCAGGTCACAATGAGCAGTTCTTC
TRBJ2-7 | - | TRBV6-6 | CASSRSGGSYEQYF | TGTGCCAGCAGTCGATCCGGGGGCTCCTACGAGCAGTACTTC
TRBJ2-7 | TRBD1 | TRBV19 | CASSLGQGGRHEQYF | TGTGCCAGTAGTCTGGGACAGGGGGGGAGACACGAGCAGTACTTC
TRBJ2-6 | - | TRBV5-1 | CASSSGTGTINSGANVLTF | TGCGCCAGCAGCTCCGGGACTGGCACCATCAATTCTGGGGCCAACGTCCTGACTTTC